This T cell receptor beta chain was obtained from a study of T cells in Graves' hyperthyroidism and ophthalmopathy. Study observations and caveats: Blood also contained most expanded thyroid clonotypes above 0.001.

This clonotype was counted ten times or more. The antigen is undetermined. Amplified TCR beta CDR3 regions derived from RNA transcripts. The HTBI primer set served for first-round RT-PCR of the TCR CDR3. TCRdb re-called the multiplex PCR reads through MiXCR, storing one row per CDR3 protein. The table lists 490,000 or so distinct CDR3 sequences, roughly a sixth of them singletons. V was clipped by 2 bases and J by 8 bases, with 4 bases between them. Germline CDR1 and CDR2: MNHNS and SASEGT. CDR3 length: 11 residues. The sample consisted of blood. This chain uses TRBV6-1 with TRBJ2-1, with D hard to call. The receptor comes from a woman younger than 45 with Graves' ophthalmopathy. CDR3 bases: TGTGCCAGCAGTGAATGGGATGAGCAGTTCTTC. Amino acids: CASSEWDEQFF.